This TCR beta chain was profiled in a study of blood T cell repertoires in COVID-19. Study background: Spain, Italy and the United States supplied samples that represented acute and convalescent COVID-19. Nucleic acid was either cDNA or gDNA, and it came from T cells, B-cell-depleted T cells, or PBMCs.

Original processing notes: Amplification of reference gene primers provided the estimated nucleated cell counts. Assay used: immunoSEQ multiplex PCR; TCRdb lists only in-frame clones, some missing. That table gives V, J and clone size, and the DNA gave D and trimming. Of 150,000 to 180,000 clones in the sample, under 85% were seen once. The length of the CDR3 is 15 residues. Trimming stripped 2 bases from V and 6 bases from J, with 13 bases between. CDR1 is LNHDA and CDR2 is SQIVND in the germline V gene (reference sequence). While infection was still active, Seattle patients were enrolled and then followed longitudinally.

V usage is TRBV19 and J usage is TRBJ2-2; weak D call: TRBD1 (5 bases). The material sequenced was peripheral blood. This receptor was taken from a man between 60 and 75 years old with COVID-19, enrolled during active disease. The CDR3 is CASSIRRGGSGELFF. DNA of the CDR3: TGTGCCAGTAGTATACGAAGGGGCGGTTCCGGGGAGCTGTTTTTT.